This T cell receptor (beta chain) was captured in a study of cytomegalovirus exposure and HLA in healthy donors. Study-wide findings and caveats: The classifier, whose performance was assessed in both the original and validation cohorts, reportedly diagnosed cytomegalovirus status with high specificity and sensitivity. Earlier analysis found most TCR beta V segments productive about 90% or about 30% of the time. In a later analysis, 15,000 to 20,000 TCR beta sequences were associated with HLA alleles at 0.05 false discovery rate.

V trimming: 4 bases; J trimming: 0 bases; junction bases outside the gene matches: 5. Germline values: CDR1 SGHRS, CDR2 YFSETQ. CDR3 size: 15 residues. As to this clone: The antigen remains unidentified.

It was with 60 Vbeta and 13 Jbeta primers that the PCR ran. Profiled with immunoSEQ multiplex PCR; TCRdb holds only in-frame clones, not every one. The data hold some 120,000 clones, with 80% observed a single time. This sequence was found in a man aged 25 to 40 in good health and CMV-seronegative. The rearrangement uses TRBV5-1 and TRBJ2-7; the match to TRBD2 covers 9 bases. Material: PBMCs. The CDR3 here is CASSTSSGTSYEQYF. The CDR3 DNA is TGCGCCAGCAGCACCTCTAGCGGGACCTCCTACGAGCAGTACTTC.